Sequencing of this T cell receptor (beta chain) was carried out in a study of shared clonotypes between healthy human individuals. Whole-study findings and limits: Generation probabilities were higher for clonotypes shared across all four sorted-subset donors than for unshared ones. As a rule, naive subsets had a larger estimated richness than memory subsets.

Details on this clone: Its specificity is not known. This same CDR3 is encoded by further DNA sequences in the sample.

Samples underwent the assay at deep level. Sequenced by immunoSEQ multiplex PCR; TCRdb stores in-frame clones only, minus some. The sample shows hundreds of thousands of clones, 96% of them seen only once. Trimming removed 5 bases from V and 2 bases from J, with 10 bases in between. This CDR3 comprises 13 residues. CDR1 MNHEY and CDR2 SMNVEV come from the germline V gene (reference sequence). Naive CD8 cells, CD45RO-negative and positively selected for CCR7, excluded terminally differentiated effector memory CD45RA+ cells. Healthy HIV-negative adults with no recent acute infections or vaccinations were recruited as donors.

Sequencing input: naive CD8+ T cells sorted from blood. The J gene is TRBJ2-7, the V gene TRBV27; D gene uncertain. The TCR originated in a woman younger than 45 in good health. CDR3 protein: CASSLGRAYEQYF. The CDR3 DNA reads TGTGCCAGCAGTCTTGGCCGAGCCTACGAGCAGTACTTC.